This T cell receptor beta chain stems from a study of blood T cells in healthy people across ages. Researchers isolated at least 6 million PBMCs per sample. The germline V gene has CDR1 MGHRA and CDR2 YSYEKL. The CDR3 runs 16 residues. Through a sample-barcoded 5' primer and a J-beta primer mix, a second PCR was run for about 6 to 11 cycles. A single record per CDR3 protein comes from TCRdb applying MiXCR to the 5' RACE reads. The data hold some 850,000 distinct CDR3 sequences, with 25% to 30% observed a single time. About this clonotype itself: Its ends do not fully match the called genes, so a read error is possible.

The same specimen was also included in a second study, on T cells of mothers and their children. In that study: In unrelated and related pairs, TCR recombination output is shaped in a similar way by thymic selection.

This receptor was obtained from a boy younger than 18 in good health. The sample consisted of blood. This rearrangement joins TRBV4-1 to TRBJ2-7; a possible D gene is TRBD2 (5 bases). In nucleotides, the CDR3 is TGCGCCAGCAGCCAAGAAGAGGAGATAGCGCAGTCGGAGCGGTACTTC. Amino acid sequence: CASSQEEEIAQSERYF.